These T cell receptor beta chains were read from a single sample in a study of response to subunit inactivated influenza vaccine. One entry per CDR3 protein, called by TCRdb with MiXCR from the RT-PCR reads. The table lists over 150,000 distinct CDR3 sequences, nearly 9.5% of them singletons. Here the sequenced sample was non-naive T cells sorted from PBMCs, taken on the day of vaccination. The source is a man between 50 and 59 years old who received an inactivated influenza vaccine. CDR3s include the opening cysteine and the closing phenylalanine or tryptophan. The order of the fields is J gene, D gene, clone size, V gene, CDR3 DNA, CDR3 protein. The D gene is left open where the match is weak. For some rows the clone size is stated as once, few or many, or as a class when expanded; others skip it.

j_gene: TRBJ1-5; d_gene: TRBD1; abundance: NA; v_gene: TRBV6-1; CDR3nt: TGTGCCAGCAGATCCCGGGACAGGCAATTGGCGTTTAGCAATCAGCCCCAGCATTTT; CDR3aa: CASRSRDRQLAFSNQPQHF
j_gene: TRBJ2-7; d_gene: NA; abundance: medium-sized; v_gene: TRBV11-1; CDR3nt: TGTGCCAGCAGCTTCTTTGAGGGCGAGCAGTACTTC; CDR3aa: CASSFFEGEQYF
j_gene: TRBJ1-4; d_gene: TRBD1; abundance: many; v_gene: TRBV20-1; CDR3nt: TGCAGTGCTAGATCCTATAGACAGGGTACCAATGAAAAACTGTTTTTT; CDR3aa: CSARSYRQGTNEKLFF
j_gene: TRBJ2-5; d_gene: TRBD1; abundance: few; v_gene: TRBV30; CDR3nt: TGTGCCTGGAGTAGGGGGCTGGAGACCCAGTACTTC; CDR3aa: CAWSRGLETQYF
j_gene: TRBJ2-1; d_gene: TRBD2; abundance: many; v_gene: TRBV20-1; CDR3nt: TGCAGTGCTCACCGCCTCGGGGGGTCTTATAATGAGCAGTTCTTC; CDR3aa: CSAHRLGGSYNEQFF
j_gene: TRBJ2-7; d_gene: TRBD1; abundance: NA; v_gene: TRBV6-2/TRBV6-3; CDR3nt: TGTGCCAGCAGTTCGCCTCTGACAGGGGCCGGCTACGAGCAGTACTTC; CDR3aa: CASSSPLTGAGYEQYF
j_gene: TRBJ2-2; d_gene: TRBD2; abundance: few; v_gene: TRBV5-1; CDR3nt: TGCGCCAGCAGCTTGGAAACTAGCGGGGTGACCGGGGAGCTGTTTTTT; CDR3aa: CASSLETSGVTGELFF
j_gene: TRBJ1-2; d_gene: NA; abundance: many; v_gene: TRBV28; CDR3nt: TGTGCCAGCAGACCCACTCTCGACAGGGGCTACACCTTC; CDR3aa: CASRPTLDRGYTF
j_gene: TRBJ1-5; d_gene: NA; abundance: NA; v_gene: TRBV7-2; CDR3nt: TGTGCCAGCAGCCCGACCAATCAGCCCCAGCATTTT; CDR3aa: CASSPTNQPQHF
j_gene: TRBJ1-1; d_gene: TRBD1; abundance: many; v_gene: TRBV29-1; CDR3nt: TGCAGCGTTGATAACGGACAGGGGATGAACACTGAAGCTTTCTTT; CDR3aa: CSVDNGQGMNTEAFF
j_gene: TRBJ1-2; d_gene: NA; abundance: many; v_gene: TRBV4-1; CDR3nt: TGCGCCAGCAAGAGTCTCGGAGATGGCTACACCTTC; CDR3aa: CASKSLGDGYTF
j_gene: TRBJ2-3; d_gene: TRBD2; abundance: many; v_gene: TRBV30; CDR3nt: TGTGCCTGGAGATCTAGCGGGGGGACCCGAGTAAGGCAGTATTTT; CDR3aa: CAWRSSGGTRVRQYF
j_gene: TRBJ1-5; d_gene: NA; abundance: NA; v_gene: TRBV10-3; CDR3nt: TGTGCCACCGTTGGCGATAGCAATCAGCCCCAGCATTTT; CDR3aa: CATVGDSNQPQHF
j_gene: TRBJ2-3; d_gene: TRBD2; abundance: NA; v_gene: TRBV11-2; CDR3nt: TGTGCCAGCAGCAAAGGACTAGCGGGAAGAACAGATACGCAGTATTTT; CDR3aa: CASSKGLAGRTDTQYF
j_gene: TRBJ2-1; d_gene: TRBD2; abundance: few; v_gene: TRBV7-7; CDR3nt: TGTGCCAGCAGCATCGGACTAGCGGGAGATAGGGGTGAGCAGTTCTTC; CDR3aa: CASSIGLAGDRGEQFF
j_gene: TRBJ2-2; d_gene: TRBD2; abundance: NA; v_gene: TRBV18; CDR3nt: TGTGCCAGCTCGACTGACAGCGGGGGGGTGTACACCGGGGAGCTGTTTTTT; CDR3aa: CASSTDSGGVYTGELFF
j_gene: TRBJ1-2; d_gene: TRBD1; abundance: few; v_gene: TRBV5-5; CDR3nt: TGTGCCAGCAGCCTGAGGGAACCGGGACAGGCTCCTGGCTACACCTTC; CDR3aa: CASSLREPGQAPGYTF
j_gene: TRBJ2-7; d_gene: NA; abundance: many; v_gene: TRBV29-1; CDR3nt: TGCAGCGTTGAGGGGAGATCAGACGAGCAGTACTTC; CDR3aa: CSVEGRSDEQYF
j_gene: TRBJ2-3; d_gene: NA; abundance: NA; v_gene: TRBV7-3; CDR3nt: TGTGCCAGCAGCTTAAATCCTGAGTTCGCGCAGTATTTT; CDR3aa: CASSLNPEFAQYF
j_gene: TRBJ2-3; d_gene: NA; abundance: few; v_gene: TRBV27; CDR3nt: TGTGCCAGCAGTTCAGACTACCTGGGCACAGATACGCAGTATTTT; CDR3aa: CASSSDYLGTDTQYF
j_gene: TRBJ2-1; d_gene: TRBD2; abundance: many; v_gene: TRBV4-1; CDR3nt: TGCGCCAGCAGAGGACTAGCGTTGATTCCTACGGAGCAGTTCTTC; CDR3aa: CASRGLALIPTEQFF
j_gene: TRBJ2-1; d_gene: TRBD1; abundance: few; v_gene: TRBV7-2; CDR3nt: TGTGCCAGCAGCGTTACAGGGGGAAACTACAATGAGCAGTTCTTC; CDR3aa: CASSVTGGNYNEQFF
j_gene: TRBJ2-2; d_gene: NA; abundance: few; v_gene: TRBV29-1; CDR3nt: TGCAGCGTTGTCCGTGCCGGGGAGCTGTTTTTT; CDR3aa: CSVVRAGELFF
j_gene: TRBJ2-3; d_gene: TRBD2; abundance: NA; v_gene: TRBV20-1; CDR3nt: TGCAGTGCTAGAGTCCTAGCGGGGACCACAGATACGCAGTATTTT; CDR3aa: CSARVLAGTTDTQYF
j_gene: TRBJ1-1; d_gene: NA; abundance: NA; v_gene: TRBV20-1; CDR3nt: TGCTGTGCTAAGGGACCCTCTGATCTACCCTGGGACACTGAAGCTTTCTTT; CDR3aa: CCAKGPSDLPWDTEAFF
j_gene: TRBJ1-1; d_gene: NA; abundance: many; v_gene: TRBV6-5; CDR3nt: TGTGCCAGCAGTTATGGCAGGCGGGCGGGAGAAGCTTTCTTT; CDR3aa: CASSYGRRAGEAFF
j_gene: TRBJ2-3; d_gene: NA; abundance: few; v_gene: TRBV11-2; CDR3nt: TGTGCCAGCAGCTCAAGCCCAGGCAATACGCAGTATTTT; CDR3aa: CASSSSPGNTQYF
j_gene: TRBJ2-7; d_gene: NA; abundance: NA; v_gene: TRBV7-8; CDR3nt: TGTGCCAGCAGCTTAGCAGGGGTCCCCTACGAGCAGTACTTC; CDR3aa: CASSLAGVPYEQYF
j_gene: TRBJ1-2; d_gene: NA; abundance: NA; v_gene: TRBV5-1; CDR3nt: TGCGCCAGCAGCCGGGACGATAACTATGGCTACACCTTC; CDR3aa: CASSRDDNYGYTF